Below, 25 T cell receptor beta chains from the same sample are listed, as sequenced in a study of naive and memory T cell subsets. Overall study findings and caveats: Possibly reflecting memory cells re-expressing CD45RA, a few larger clonotypes occurred in naive repertoires, especially CD8.

Antigens of these TCRs are unknown. Two oligonucleotides, mixed equimolar, formed the beta constant-region primer covering TRBC1 and TRBC2. Ligated cDNA was amplified by four rounds of PCR with nested alpha and beta constant-region primers and SP2. TCRdb reprocessed the UMI-ligation and nested PCR reads via MiXCR and lists one record per CDR3 protein. The table has 120,000 to 150,000 distinct CDR3 sequences, 20% to 25% seen once. Sequenced input: naive CD4+ T cells from blood. Receptors were obtained from a human donor in good health.

The chain recombines TRBV5-1 with TRBJ2-7, with TRBD2 as a possible D gene (5 bases). The CDR3 loop spans 15 amino acids. Trimming shortened V by 2 bases and J by 4 bases, and 16 bases separated the two germline ends. Germline CDR1 and CDR2: SGHRS and YFSETQ. The CDR3 sequence: CASSFGVGWGYEQYF. As DNA, the CDR3 is TGCGCCAGCAGCTTCGGGGTCGGCTGGGGTTACGAGCAGTACTTC.

Only a few counts were recorded for this clonotype. The CDR3 region is CASKKTGWVFEQYF. The CDR3 nucleotides read TGTGCCAGCAAGAAGACAGGTTGGGTATTTGAGCAGTACTTC. V and J are TRBV2 and TRBJ2-7; D may be TRBD1 (6 bases). CDR3 size: 14 residues. V dropped 7 bases and J dropped 7 bases, with 20 bases sitting between them. In germline, CDR1 is SNHLY, CDR2 FYNNEI.

A few counts support this clonotype. The chain couples TRBV6-6 to TRBJ1-1, with D tentatively TRBD1 (5 bases). The CDR3 length is 15 residues. The germline V gene has CDR1 MNHNY and CDR2 SVGAGI (reference sequence). The V gene lost 6 bases and the J gene lost 5 bases, with 19 bases spanning the gap. CDR3 loop: CASSPAQGGSTEAFF. The CDR3 DNA is TGTGCCAGCAGCCCCGCTCAGGGTGGCAGTACTGAAGCTTTCTTT.

The rearrangement uses TRBV6-1 and TRBJ2-3; D ambiguous. V was clipped by 2 bases and J by 4 bases, with 10 bases between them. This CDR3 has 14 residues. Germline lookup yields CDR1 MNHNS and CDR2 SASEGT. The DNA for the CDR3 is TGTGCCAGCAGTGAAAAAGTTACCGCAGATACGCAGTATTTT. Translated: CASSEKVTADTQYF.

The J gene is TRBJ2-7, the V gene TRBV28; unclear D gene. CDR1 and CDR2 from the germline V gene are MDHEN and SYDVKM. The V gene lost 5 bases and the J gene lost 3 bases, with 17 bases spanning the gap. The CDR3 is made up of 15 amino acids. Written as DNA, the CDR3 is TGTGCCAGCAGTACACCCGGCCCACCCCTCTACGAGCAGTACTTC. Its protein is CASSTPGPPLYEQYF.

There are a few counts of this clonotype. The chain combines TRBV4-3 with TRBJ1-4; 7 bases are shared with TRBD1. J lost 3 bases, V lost 5 bases, and 6 bases had no gene match. CDR1 is LGHNA and CDR2 is YSLEER in the germline V gene. This CDR3 contains 15 residues. CDR3 amino acids: CASSKGARANEKLFF. The CDR3 region has the DNA TGCGCCAGCAGCAAGGGGGCGCGGGCTAATGAAAAACTGTTTTTT.

This clonotype was recorded at least ten times. V usage is TRBV29-1 and J usage is TRBJ2-1, with D perhaps matching TRBD1 or TRBD2 (5 bases each). CDR1 and CDR2 from the germline V gene are SQVTM and ANQGSEA. Trimming took 7 bases from V and 0 from J, leaving 13 bases between them. CDR3 length equals 14 residues. The CDR3, as DNA: TGCAGCGCCCACCGAGGGGACTCCTACAATGAGCAGTTCTTC. Its translation: CSAHRGDSYNEQFF.

This clonotype occurred many times. This sequence joins TRBV15 and TRBJ2-5; D gene uncertain. CDR1 and CDR2 (germline): LNHNV, YYDKDF (reference sequence). The CDR3 has 13 residues. V was trimmed by 0 bases and J by 2 bases, leaving 4 bases between them. In DNA, the CDR3 is TGTGCCACCAGCAGAGAGGGGCAAGAGACCCAGTACTTC. Its protein is CATSREGQETQYF.

The chain combines TRBV28 with TRBJ2-1, with D perhaps being TRBD1 or TRBD2 (7 bases each). Germline CDR1 and CDR2: MDHEN and SYDVKM. V was trimmed by 5 bases and J by 7 bases, leaving 24 bases between them. The CDR3 is 17 amino acids. In nucleotides, the CDR3 is TGTGCCAGCAGTACATACAGGGGCGCAGCGGGAATAAATGAGCAGTTCTTC. Amino acid sequence: CASSTYRGAAGINEQFF.

The chain carries TRBV7-8 and TRBJ1-3; D perhaps matches TRBD1 (6 bases). Germline-derived CDR1 and CDR2 are SGHVS and FQNEAQ. The CDR3 runs 15 residues. V lost 3 bases and J 0 bases, leaving 9 bases between the germline ends. The CDR3 DNA sequence: TGTGCCAGCAGCTTGGCAGGGGACTCTGGAAACACCATATATTTT. It encodes CASSLAGDSGNTIYF.

This clonotype was found many times. The genes are TRBV20-1 and TRBJ2-1, with 14 bases lining up with TRBD2. Germline values: CDR1 DFQATT, CDR2 SNEGSKA (reference sequence). Trimming cost V 6 bases and J 1 base; bases outside gene matches: 5. The CDR3 has 16 amino acids. The CDR3 loop is CSAETSGRGSYNEQFF. The CDR3 bases are TGCAGTGCCGAGACTAGCGGGAGGGGTTCCTACAATGAGCAGTTCTTC.

This chain links TRBV30 with TRBJ2-2; D gene ambiguous. Between the trimmed V and J ends, which lost 2 bases and 6 bases, there was a span of 4 bases. This CDR3 comprises 11 residues. Looked up from germline, CDR1 is GTSNPN and CDR2 is SVGIG (reference sequence). This CDR3 reads CAWSRSGELFF. CDR3 bases: TGTGCCTGGAGTAGGTCCGGGGAGCTGTTTTTT.

The chain employs TRBV27 and TRBJ2-3; D unclear. CDR1 and CDR2 (germline): MNHEY, SMNVEV (reference sequence). Trimming took 7 bases from V and 3 from J, leaving 20 bases between them. The CDR3 contains 16 residues. The CDR3: CASIRYPTSMTDTQYF. The CDR3 nucleotides read TGTGCCAGCATTCGCTACCCCACATCGATGACAGATACGCAGTATTTT.

This clonotype was counted only a few times. The gene calls are TRBV6-2 or TRBV6-3 and TRBJ2-7; weak D call: TRBD2 (6 bases). The V gene's germline CDR1 is MNHEY and CDR2 SVGEGT. Trimming cost V 7 bases and J 2 bases, with 24 bases left between them. The CDR3 is 17 amino acids. CDR3 in DNA: TGTGCCAGCACCTCGACCCACGTGTGGGGGGAACCCTACGAGCAGTACTTC. Translating gives CASTSTHVWGEPYEQYF.

V and J are TRBV5-8 and TRBJ2-5, with TRBD2 matching 9 bases. Germline V gene lookup returns CDR1 SGHTS and CDR2 YDEGEE. V gave up 0 bases and J gave up 4 bases; unmatched junction bases: 7. This CDR3 is 16 amino acids long. CDR3 DNA sequence: TGTGCCAGCAGCTTGGCCTCGGGACTAGCAGGAGAGACCCAGTACTTC. Its translation: CASSLASGLAGETQYF.

This clonotype has ten or more counts. The chain has TRBV6-5 and TRBJ1-1; no clear D gene. The CDR3 consists of 14 residues. Germline-derived CDR1 and CDR2 are MNHEY and SVGAGI. Trimming removed 2 bases from V and 4 bases from J, with 11 bases in between. The CDR3 DNA reads TGTGCCAGCAGTTACACACCGCCCATCACTGAAGCTTTCTTT. Encoded protein: CASSYTPPITEAFF.

V and J are TRBV6-2 or TRBV6-3 and TRBJ2-3; the D is unclear. Germline V CDR1 and CDR2: MNHEY, SVGEGT. The CDR3 is made up of 14 amino acids. Trimming left V 2 bases short and J 2 bases short, with 8 bases between. The CDR3 reads CASSYPVSTDTQYF. The CDR3 coding sequence is TGTGCCAGCAGTTACCCGGTCTCCACAGATACGCAGTATTTT.

This clonotype has a count of ten or more. The rearrangement links TRBV2 to TRBJ2-5; the match to TRBD2 covers 9 bases. This CDR3 is 14 amino acids long. Germline assignment: CDR1 SNHLY and CDR2 FYNNEI. The junction had 4 bases not matched to a gene; V was cut back by 8 bases and J by 0 bases. CDR3 sequence (DNA): TGTGCCAGCTCTAGCGGGACGTACCAAGAGACCCAGTACTTC. Its protein product is CASSSGTYQETQYF.

Many counts were recorded for this clonotype. J is TRBJ2-1 and V is TRBV11-1, with D tentatively TRBD1 (6 bases). CDR1 and CDR2 from the germline V gene are SGHAT and FQDESV (reference sequence). The V end lost 1 base, the J end lost 9 bases, and 22 bases lay between the germline ends. The CDR3 totals 17 residues. The CDR3 sequence: CASSLVTGVLRTGEQFF. The CDR3 bases are TGTGCCAGCAGCTTAGTGACAGGAGTCCTCCGCACTGGTGAGCAGTTCTTC. The entire variable domain, with the rest obtained from reference TRBV11-1 and TRBJ2-1, is as follows: EAEVAQSPRYKITEKSQAVAFWCDPISGHATLYWYRQILGQGPELLVQFQDESVVDDSQLPKDRFSAERLKGVDSTLKIQPAELGDSAMYLCASSLVTGVLRTGEQFFGPGTRLTVL.

The table lists this clonotype with many counts. The chain uses TRBV29-1 and TRBJ2-5; D gene uncertain. With 7 bases removed from V and 3 bases from J, the gap between germline ends came to 18 bases. The germline CDR1 and CDR2 sequences are SQVTM and ANQGSEA. The CDR3 is 14 amino acids. Here the CDR3 reads CSARMNNRKETQYF. CDR3 coding DNA: TGCAGCGCCAGAATGAACAATCGAAAAGAGACCCAGTACTTC. The variable domain in full, with the rest retrieved from reference TRBV29-1 and TRBJ2-5, is SAVISQKPSRDICQRGTSLTIQCQVDSQVTMMFWYRQQPGQSLTLIATANQGSEATYESGFVIDKFPISRPNLTFSTLTVSNMSPEDSSIYLCSARMNNRKETQYFGPGTRLLVL.

This clonotype appeared a few times. The CDR3 DNA reads TGTGCCAGCAGTTTAATGGGACAGAACACAGATACGCAGTATTTT. It is translated as CASSLMGQNTDTQYF. V gene TRBV7-6 combines with J gene TRBJ2-3, with 7 bases fitting TRBD1. The length of the CDR3 is 15 residues. V gave up 6 bases and J gave up 2 bases; unmatched junction bases: 8. CDR1 is SGHVS, CDR2 FNYEAQ, per germline.

This chain uses TRBV3-1 with TRBJ2-2, with D possibly being TRBD1 (6 bases). Trimming pared 2 bases from V and 7 bases from J, leaving 17 bases between. Germline loops: CDR1 LGHDT, CDR2 YNNKEL (reference sequence). The CDR3 sequence is 16 residues long. The DNA for the CDR3 is TGTGCCAGCAGCCAATCGATTACAGGGTATAACGGGGAGCTGTTTTTT. Translation gives CASSQSITGYNGELFF.

This chain joins TRBV29-1 and TRBJ2-1; 11 bases align to TRBD2. Trimming cost V 1 base and J 6 bases; bases outside gene matches: 2. CDR1 SQVTM and CDR2 ANQGSEA come from the germline V gene. The CDR3 consists of 14 residues. CDR3 amino acids: CSVEASGRLNEQFF. The CDR3 DNA is TGCAGCGTTGAAGCTAGCGGGAGGCTCAATGAGCAGTTCTTC.

This clonotype was seen a few times. This chain connects TRBV14 to TRBJ2-1; TRBD2 aligns across 7 bases. Germline trimming cut 2 bases from V and 7 bases from J; bases unmatched to any gene: 8. Germline values: CDR1 SGHDN, CDR2 FVKESK. The CDR3 loop spans 15 amino acids. In nucleotides, the CDR3 is TGTGCCAGCAGCCAAATACGGCGGGAGAGGAATGAGCAGTTCTTC. The encoded protein is CASSQIRRERNEQFF. The variable domain in full, completed from reference TRBV14 and TRBJ2-1, reads EAGVTQFPSHSVIEKGQTVTLRCDPISGHDNLYWYRRVMGKEIKFLLHFVKESKQDESGMPNNRFLAERTGGTYSTLKVQPAELEDSGVYFCASSQIRRERNEQFFGPGTRLTVL.

This clonotype was seen many times. This sequence joins TRBV28 and TRBJ1-6; the match to TRBD1 covers 12 bases. The J segment lost 7 bases and the V segment lost 6 bases, leaving 4 bases of the junction unmatched. CDR1 is MDHEN, CDR2 SYDVKM, per germline. The CDR3 runs to 15 residues. The CDR3 reads CASRGQGARNSPLHF. The CDR3 DNA is TGTGCCAGCAGGGGACAGGGGGCTCGGAATTCACCCCTCCACTTT.